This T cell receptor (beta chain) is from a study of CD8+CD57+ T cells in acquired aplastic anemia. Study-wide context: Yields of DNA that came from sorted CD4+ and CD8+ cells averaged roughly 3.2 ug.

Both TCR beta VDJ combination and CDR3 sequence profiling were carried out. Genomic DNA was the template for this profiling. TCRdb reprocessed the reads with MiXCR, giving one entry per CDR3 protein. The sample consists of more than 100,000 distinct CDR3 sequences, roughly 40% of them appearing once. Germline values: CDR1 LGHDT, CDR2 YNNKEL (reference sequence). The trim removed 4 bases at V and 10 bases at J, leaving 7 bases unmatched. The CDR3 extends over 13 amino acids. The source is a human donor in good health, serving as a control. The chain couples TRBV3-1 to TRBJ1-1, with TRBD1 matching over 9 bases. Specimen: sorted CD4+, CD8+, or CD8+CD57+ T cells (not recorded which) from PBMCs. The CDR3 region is CASSPGQGITAFF. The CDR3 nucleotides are TGTGCCAGCAGCCCCGGACAGGGGATCACAGCTTTCTTT.